The 23 T cell receptor beta chains presented below share a single source sample, sequenced in a study of tumor-infiltrating lymphocytes in primary liver carcinoma. Without any cell sorting, about 18-30 mg of bulk tissue yielded co-extracted RNA and DNA. Synthesis of TCR beta cDNA was carried out from approximately 0.55 ug total RNA with a constant-region primer. Libraries covering TCR beta were generated through three nested multiplex PCR rounds (using a slightly modified ARM-PCR). Primers for the first two PCR rounds were TRBV1-TRBV30 forward primers and a C-beta reverse primer (roughly 10 cycles per round). One entry per CDR3 protein results from TCRdb running MiXCR on the multiplex PCR reads. The sample yields around 80,000 distinct CDR3 sequences, more than 65% seen once. What was sequenced was liver tumor tissue from sampling region 1. Subset: tumor region T1, superior pole. These TCRs come from a man between 35 and 55 years old with primary liver carcinoma and hepatitis B virus infection.

For this clonotype: One junction end disagrees with the germline gene, perhaps due to a read error. The chain is built from TRBV29-1 and TRBJ1-1, with a possible D match to TRBD1 (5 bases). CDR3 length: 13 amino acids. Germline loops: CDR1 SQVTM, CDR2 ANQGSEA. CDR3 DNA sequence: TGCAGCGTTCCGTCAGGGTCGAGTACTAAAGCTTTATTT. Translation gives CSVPSGSSTKALF.

Concerning this clonotype itself: A much larger clone sits a single nucleotide away, making a read error possible. This sequence joins TRBV19 and TRBJ1-4; D unresolved. Germline V gene data show CDR1 as LNHDA and CDR2 as SQIVND (reference sequence). The length of the CDR3 is 12 residues. The CDR3 spells CASSLTLEELFF. CDR3 DNA sequence: TGTGCCAGTAGTCTGACTCTTGAAGAACTGTTTTTT.

Worth noting for this clonotype: This CDR3 is missing its conserved last phenylalanine or tryptophan, likely due to a read error. V is TRBV10-2 and J is TRBJ2-5, with no clear D. Germline CDR1 and CDR2: WSHSY and SAAADI. V was trimmed by 3 bases and J by 4 bases, leaving 21 bases between them. The CDR3 runs 17 residues. DNA of the CDR3: TGCGCCAGCAGTGATCAACGACTTGGGATCCAAGGAGAGACCCAGTACCTC. Translating gives CASSDQRLGIQGETQYL.

This clonotype was seen a single time. The chain joins TRBV11-2 to TRBJ2-7; D might be TRBD2 (6 bases). Trimming left V 6 bases short and J 2 bases short, with 17 bases between. Per the germline V gene, CDR1 is SGHAT and CDR2 is FQNNGV. This CDR3 has 15 residues. Here the CDR3 reads CASSQYSGGAYEQYF. The CDR3 DNA sequence: TGTGCCAGCAGTCAATATTCTGGAGGGGCCTACGAGCAGTACTTC.

In its sample, this clonotype was seen once. V and J are TRBV25-1 and TRBJ2-1; D gene ambiguous. The V gene's germline CDR1 is MGHDK and CDR2 SYGVNS. CDR3 length equals 13 residues. Trimming left V 3 bases short and J 9 bases short, with 12 bases between. The CDR3, as DNA: TGTGCCAGCAGTGATCAAGCTGCCGGTGAGCAGTTCTTC. The encoded protein is CASSDQAAGEQFF.

In regard to this clonotype: The junction and the germline gene differ at one end; a read error may be behind it. The gene calls are TRBV11-1 and TRBJ2-7; D gene ambiguous. Germline V gene lookup returns CDR1 SGHAT and CDR2 FQDESV (reference sequence). This CDR3 has 13 amino acids. Here the CDR3 reads CASNLRSPYEHYF. The CDR3 coding sequence is TGTGCCAGCAACTTAAGATCGCCATACGAGCACTACTTC.

On this clonotype: At one of its ends the junction is not consistent with the germline gene, which may arise from a read error. This chain uses TRBV15 with TRBJ2-5; D not resolved. The germline CDR1 and CDR2 sequences are LNHNV and YYDKDF (reference sequence). CDR3 size: 14 residues. DNA of the CDR3: TGTGGCACCAGCAGAGATGTGATCGGAGAGACCCAGTACTTC. As protein: CGTSRDVIGETQYF.

The rearrangement links TRBV5-5 to TRBJ1-2; unclear D gene. Trimming removed 4 bases at V and 1 base at J, with 14 bases between. The germline V gene encodes CDR1 SGHKS and CDR2 YYEKEE (reference sequence). CDR3 length: 15 residues. CDR3 sequence: CASSTWIDFNYGYTF. CDR3 nucleotides: TGTGCCAGCAGCACCTGGATAGATTTTAACTATGGCTACACCTTC.

A remark on this clonotype: Germline is not matched at one junction end, which may reflect a read error. The chain carries TRBV11-2 and TRBJ2-6; maybe TRBD1 (5 bases). Germline-derived CDR1 and CDR2 are SGHAT and FQNNGV. The CDR3 spans 16 residues. The chain's CDR3 is CASSLLGPSGANVLTF. CDR3 bases: TGTGCCAGCAGCTTACTCGGCCCCTCTGGGGCCAACGTCTTGACTTTC.

This chain uses TRBV10-2 with TRBJ2-1; 7 bases map to TRBD2. This CDR3 region has 17 residues. Trimming removed 2 bases from V and 8 bases from J; junction bases left unmatched: 15. CDR1 is WSHSY and CDR2 is SAAADI in the germline V gene. CDR3 residues: CASSEEGREGRAHEQFF. The CDR3 DNA reads TGCGCCAGCAGTGAGGAGGGGAGGGAGGGCCGAGCCCATGAGCAGTTCTTC.

The sample holds a few counts of this clonotype. Sequence at one end of the junction differs from germline and may be a read error. The rearrangement links TRBV29-1 to TRBJ1-1; D remains unclear. CDR1 is SQVTM and CDR2 is ANQGSEA in the germline V gene. This CDR3 spans 12 amino acids. The CDR3 DNA reads TGCAACGTTTTAGAAGTCGACACTGAAGCTTTCTTT. It codes for CNVLEVDTEAFF. Full variable domain (remainder filled in from reference TRBV29-1 and TRBJ1-1): SAVISQKPSRDICQRGTSLTIQCQVDSQVTMMFWYRQQPGQSLTLIATANQGSEATYESGFVIDKFPISRPNLTFSTLTVSNMSPEDSSIYLCNVLEVDTEAFFGQGTRLTVV.

The J gene is TRBJ2-3, the V gene TRBV10-3; 7 bases align to TRBD2. Germline V gene data show CDR1 as ENHRY and CDR2 as SYGVKD. Trimming cost V 4 bases and J 6 bases; bases outside gene matches: 13. The CDR3 length is 16 residues. CDR3 region: CAISGGGGGEADTQYF. In DNA form, the CDR3 reads TGTGCCATCAGTGGGGGTGGGGGGGGGGAGGCGGATACGCAGTATTTT.

Regarding this clonotype: An end of the junction differs from the germline gene, which may be a read error. The J gene is TRBJ2-7, the V gene TRBV6-5, with a possible D match to TRBD1 (5 bases). This CDR3 comprises 13 residues. Germline CDR1 is MNHEY and CDR2 is SVGAGI. Here the CDR3 DNA reads TGTGCCAGCAGTCCCCAGGGCTGGGATGTGCAGTGCTTC. Translation: CASSPQGWDVQCF.

On this clonotype itself: The conserved phenylalanine or tryptophan is not found at the CDR3 terminus, so this likely reflects a read error. No DNA is shown, since the ends of the CDR3 on it are uncertain; the CDR3 is the one TCRdb lists. The chain couples TRBV29-1 to TRBJ1-2; TRBD1 was called by the table and not checked on the DNA. The CDR3 is 12 amino acids long, termini counted. The germline gives CDR1 SQVTM, CDR2 ANQGSEA. The CDR3 here is CSASDRVVGCTV.

As to this clonotype: The junction departs from germline at one end; a sequencing error may be responsible. The CDR3 reads CANRAGGGDEKLFF. The DNA of the CDR3 is TGTGCCAACAGAGCAGGGGGCGGTGATGAAAAACTCTTTTTT. The chain combines TRBV6-5 with TRBJ1-4; 8 bases map to TRBD1. CDR3 length: 14 residues. Looked up from germline, CDR1 is MNHEY and CDR2 is SVGAGI.

This clonotype was seen a handful of times. A much more abundant neighbour one base away suggests this may be a read error. This chain connects TRBV12-3 or TRBV12-4 to TRBJ2-1, with TRBD2 matching over 9 bases. This CDR3 has 12 residues. The trim removed 7 bases at V and 13 bases at J, leaving 8 bases unmatched. CDR3 nucleotide sequence: TGTGCCAGCAAAGGACTAGCGAGAGGCCAGTTCTTC. Protein product: CASKGLARGQFF.

With regard to this clonotype: The junction differs from germline at one of its ends, possibly a read error. J is TRBJ2-3 and V is TRBV12-3 or TRBV12-4; TRBD1 is a possible D gene (5 bases). This CDR3 has 14 residues. DNA of the CDR3: TGTGCCATCAGTTTACAGGACGGTACAGATACGCAGTATTTT. Its translation is CAISLQDGTDTQYF.

As concerns this clonotype: One base away lies a much larger clone, so this may be a sequencing read error. The genes are TRBV7-9 and TRBJ1-4; TRBD1 agrees at 7 bases. The CDR3 is made up of 18 amino acids. V lost 4 bases, J lost 0 bases, and 11 bases stayed unmatched. Germline CDR1 and CDR2: SEHNR and FQNEAQ (reference sequence). CDR3 nucleotides: TGTGCCAGCAGCTCCGGGACAGAGAGATCTGCAACTAATGAAAAACTGTTTTTT. Its protein is CASSSGTERSATNEKLFF.

This clonotype was seen more than once but under ten times. The CDR3 carries no conserved terminal phenylalanine or tryptophan, so it likely arises from a read error. V usage is TRBV11-2 and J usage is TRBJ2-5; D uncertain. V lost 0 bases, J lost 3 bases, and 5 bases lay in between. In germline, CDR1 is SGHAT, CDR2 FQNNGV. The CDR3 contains 13 residues. The CDR3 coding sequence is TGTGCCAGCAGCTTAGAGGCTGAAGAGACCCAGTACCTC. Translation: CASSLEAEETQYL.

To note about this clonotype: Its ends do not fully match the called genes, so a read error is possible. V usage is TRBV11-2 and J usage is TRBJ2-1; D not resolved. Germline CDR1 SGHAT, CDR2 FQNNGV. CDR3 size: 14 residues. The CDR3 sequence is CASSSMLGSKEQFF. CDR3 nucleotides: TGCGCCAGCAGCTCGATGCTAGGCAGCAAAGAGCAGTTCTTC.

This clonotype was counted once. Sequence at one end of the junction differs from germline and may be a read error. V gene TRBV4-1 combines with J gene TRBJ2-7; perhaps TRBD1 as D (5 bases). Germline CDR1 MGHRA, CDR2 YSYEKL. The CDR3 is 16 amino acids. The DNA of the CDR3 is TGCGTCAGCAGCCAGGACATCACAGGATCAGGCTACGAGCAGTACTTC. Protein: CVSSQDITGSGYEQYF.

Remarks on this clonotype: At one boundary the junction diverges from the germline segment, which might be a read error. The CDR3 is CSAAPGGEASF. The CDR3 DNA reads as TGCAGTGCTGCGCCCGGGGGTGAAGCTTCCTTT. The chain links TRBV29-1 to TRBJ1-1; perhaps TRBD1 as D (5 bases). The CDR3 loop spans 11 amino acids. Looked up from germline, CDR1 is SQVTM and CDR2 is ANQGSEA.

This clonotype is labeled as large. V usage is TRBV11-2 and J usage is TRBJ2-5; no firm D call. V lost 0 bases and J 9 bases, leaving 8 bases between the germline ends. The germline gives CDR1 SGHAT, CDR2 FQNNGV. This CDR3 is 12 amino acids long. CDR3 loop: CASSLEERAQYF. CDR3 coding DNA: TGTGCCAGCAGCTTAGAGGAAAGGGCCCAGTACTTC.